This TCR beta chain was documented in a study of CD8+ T cells in alopecia areata. Study results and limitations: Among the cells sequenced in scalp samples are also the resident alphabeta T cells of normal skin. Clonality exceeded that of normal scalp in lesional scalp, most notably in alopecia totalis/universalis.

This clone has just a few counts. The antigen is not known. Obtained from alopecia areata patients were lesional scalp punch biopsies along with peripheral blood. Germline assignment: CDR1 SGHRS and CDR2 YFSETQ. CDR3 size: 13 residues. V lost 7 bases and J 2 bases, leaving 12 bases between the germline ends. TCR sequencing used cDNA made by reverse transcription of extracted RNA. Clones were sequenced by immunoSEQ multiplex PCR, and TCRdb holds only the in-frame ones, with some missing. The table includes fewer than 200,000 clones, over 50% detected once. J is TRBJ1-1 and V is TRBV5-1; weak D call: TRBD1 (6 bases). The clonotype was recovered from a human donor with alopecia areata. The sample was CD4+ T cells sorted from blood, taken at week 0. CDR3 protein: CASGRGGNTEAFF. DNA of the CDR3: TGCGCCAGCGGCAGAGGGGGAAACACTGAAGCTTTCTTT.